The rows below give T cell receptor beta chains drawn from one sample of a study of T cell repertoires in cytomegalovirus infection. From the reads, TCRdb called clonotypes with MiXCR, one entry per CDR3 protein. The sample records around 450,000 distinct CDR3 sequences, approximately 31% being singletons. The source material was PBMCs. The receptor set was obtained from a human donor in good health (CMV status not recorded). Some clones in this sample may be carry-over from other donors' samples. The CDR3 runs from the conserved cysteine through the conserved F or W. The order of the fields is J gene, D gene, clone size, V gene, CDR3 DNA, CDR3 protein. The D gene is left open where the match is weak. Clone sizes are given selectively: once, few, many, or a class where the clone is expanded.

TRBJ1-5 TRBD1 many TRBV15 TGTGCCACCAGCAGACCGGGACAGGTCAGACAAGGCTACGATCAGCCCCAGCATTTT CATSRPGQVRQGYDQPQHF
TRBJ2-1 TRBD1 many TRBV7-2 TGTGCCAGCAGCACGGACAGGGGGTACGGCAATGAGCAGTTCTTC CASSTDRGYGNEQFF
TRBJ2-7 . . TRBV12-3/TRBV12-4 TGTGCCAGCAGTATGGGGGGCTATTCCTACGAGCAGTACTTC CASSMGGYSYEQYF
TRBJ1-5 . . TRBV20-1 TGCAGTGCCAAGCACAGGGCGAGCAATCAGCCCCAGCATTTT CSAKHRASNQPQHF
TRBJ2-1 TRBD1 . TRBV7-2 TGTGCCAGCAGCTCTCTCATACAGGGGCGAAGGGCCAATGAGCAGTTCTTC CASSSLIQGRRANEQFF
TRBJ2-7 TRBD1 . TRBV5-1 TGCGCCAGCAGCCCGGGACAGGCGACCTACGAGCAGTACTTC CASSPGQATYEQYF
TRBJ2-1 TRBD2 many TRBV7-2 TGTGCCAGCAGCTTAGTAGCGGGGGGGGTAAAAGGGAATGAGCAGTTCTTC CASSLVAGGVKGNEQFF
TRBJ1-1 . many TRBV12-3/TRBV12-4 TGTGCCAGCAAGAGGAACCAGGGCAGGATGACTGAAGCTTTCTTT CASKRNQGRMTEAFF
TRBJ2-1 . few TRBV12-3/TRBV12-4 TGTGCCAGCAGTTCGACTAATTACAATGAGCAGTTCTTC CASSSTNYNEQFF
TRBJ2-3 . few TRBV14 TGTGCCAGCAGCCCGAGGGGGGTAGCCACAGATACGCAGTATTTT CASSPRGVATDTQYF
TRBJ2-5 TRBD2 . TRBV7-9 TGTGCCAGCAGCAAAACTAGGACTAGCGGCGTTTCACAAGAGACCCAGTACTTC CASSKTRTSGVSQETQYF
TRBJ1-5 TRBD1 few TRBV12-3/TRBV12-4 TGTGCCAGCAGTTTATGGGGGACAGGGAACAATCAGCCCCAGCATTTT CASSLWGTGNNQPQHF
TRBJ2-3 . . TRBV24-1 TGTGCCACCAGTGACGGACGGGGGAGGAGCACAGATACGCAGTATTTT CATSDGRGRSTDTQYF
TRBJ2-2 TRBD2 . TRBV2 TGTGCCAGCAGTGATCCGGGGGGGCCCACCGGGGAGCTGTTTTTT CASSDPGGPTGELFF
TRBJ2-1 TRBD2 few TRBV7-9 TGTGCCAGCAGCTTAGGAAAGTGGGCTAGCGGGGGAGAAATTAGCTCCTACAATGAGCAGTTCTTC CASSLGKWASGGEISSYNEQFF
TRBJ2-5 . once TRBV6-8 TGTGCCAGCAGTCGAGGCCCGTTCCAAGAGACCCAGTACTTC CASSRGPFQETQYF
TRBJ2-2 . . TRBV19 TGTGCCAGTAGACAGGGCTCGAAGCGCTCGAACACCGGGGAGCTGTTTTTT CASRQGSKRSNTGELFF
TRBJ1-4 . few TRBV3-1 TGTGCCAGCAGCCAGAGCGGGACAAAGAATGAAAAACTGTTTTTT CASSQSGTKNEKLFF
TRBJ2-7 . . TRBV20-1 TGCAGTTCTAGAGCGCAGGGACTCCCCGACGAGCAGTCCTTC CSSRAQGLPDEQSF
TRBJ1-6 . . TRBV6-5 TGTGCCAGCAGTTACGCACCGGGACCAAATTCACCCCTCCACTTT CASSYAPGPNSPLHF
TRBJ1-1 TRBD1 few TRBV5-5 TGTGCCAGCAGCCCCCGCCCCCCGGGACAGCCACACCTGAACACTGAAGCTTTCTTT CASSPRPPGQPHLNTEAFF
TRBJ2-3 TRBD2 . TRBV6-2/TRBV6-3 TGTGCCAGCAGTTACGGACCGGGACTAGCGCCTAAAACTAGCACAGATACGCAGTATTTT CASSYGPGLAPKTSTDTQYF
TRBJ2-1 . . TRBV7-2 TGTGCCTGCAGATCGCGGAGGGGTTTGAATGAGCAGTTCTTC CACRSRRGLNEQFF
TRBJ1-6 TRBD1 many TRBV28 TGTGCCAGCTCTGAAGGGGGCGCGGAAAGCCATTCACCCCTCCACTTT CASSEGGAESHSPLHF
TRBJ2-2 . . TRBV7-8 TGTGCCAGCAGCTTATTAGGGTCGGGGCTAACCGCTAATGGGGAGCTGTTTTTT CASSLLGSGLTANGELFF
TRBJ1-6 . . TRBV11-2 TGTGCCAGCAGCTTAGGTGCACTCCGAGCGGAGGTTTTT CASSLGALRAEVF
TRBJ1-1 . many TRBV28 TGTGCCAGCAGCGGGCTATTCACTGAAGCTTTCTTT CASSGLFTEAFF
TRBJ1-5 . . TRBV20-1 TGCAGTGCCAAGGGTCTTCTTAGCAATCAGCCCCAGCATTTT CSAKGLLSNQPQHF
TRBJ1-2 . few TRBV6-2/TRBV6-3 TGTGCCAGCAGTTACGCGGTGGCGGATGGCTACACCTTC CASSYAVADGYTF
TRBJ2-3 TRBD1 few TRBV6-6 TGTGCCAGCAGTACAGGGGTAGATACGCAGTATTTT CASSTGVDTQYF
TRBJ2-7 . . TRBV12-5 TGTGCTAGTGGTTTGGTGGAGACCGGGACTCTCAAGCAGTACTTC CASGLVETGTLKQYF
TRBJ1-5 . many TRBV6-1 TGTGCCAGCAGCGATCACCACCTCTCAGGGGTCTATAGCAATCAGCCCCAGCATTTT CASSDHHLSGVYSNQPQHF
TRBJ1-5 TRBD1 . TRBV7-6 TGTGCCAGCTGCGTGACAGGGGTGGATCAGCCCCAGCATTTT CASCVTGVDQPQHF
TRBJ1-6 . . TRBV27 TGTGCCAGCAGTTCTTTCAGGGAAGGGAGTCAAGCGGACTCACCCCTCCACTTT CASSSFREGSQADSPLHF
TRBJ2-7 TRBD2 many TRBV7-2 TGTGCCAGCAGCTTAACTCCTAGCGGGGGGGCTTACGAGCAGTACTTC CASSLTPSGGAYEQYF
TRBJ1-2 . . TRBV10-3 TGTGCCATAGCCCCCCGCGGACAACCCCTCAACTATGGCTACACCTTC CAIAPRGQPLNYGYTF
TRBJ2-3 TRBD2 few TRBV12-3/TRBV12-4 TGTGCCAGCAGTTGGACTAGCGTCATAGATACGCAGTATTTT CASSWTSVIDTQYF
TRBJ1-1 TRBD1 . TRBV7-8 TGTGCCAGCATCCTAGAGGGGACAGGCTACATGAACACTGAAGCTTTCTTT CASILEGTGYMNTEAFF
TRBJ2-1 . . TRBV7-9 TGTGCCAGCAGCTTAGAGCTCGGACATGGCGTCAACCATGAGCAGTTCTTC CASSLELGHGVNHEQFF
TRBJ2-1 TRBD1 . TRBV7-6 TGTGCCAGAAGCTTAGGACAGGGGGCGGAATTATTGGATGAGCAGTTCTTC CARSLGQGAELLDEQFF
TRBJ2-3 . . TRBV10-3 TGTGCCATCAGTGATGCGGGACAGACCGTTGATACGCAGTATTTT CAISDAGQTVDTQYF
TRBJ2-1 TRBD2 few TRBV4-1 TGCGCCAGCAGCCAAGATTCGGCGCTAGCGGGGGGGAATGAGCAGTTCTTC CASSQDSALAGGNEQFF
TRBJ2-1 TRBD1 few TRBV4-1 TGCGCCAGCAGCCTACAGGAGGCAGGGGGATACAATGAGCAGTTCTTC CASSLQEAGGYNEQFF
TRBJ2-1 TRBD2 many TRBV5-4 TGTGCCAGCAGTCTAGGGGCTAGCGGGGGGAACAATGAGCAGTTCTTC CASSLGASGGNNEQFF